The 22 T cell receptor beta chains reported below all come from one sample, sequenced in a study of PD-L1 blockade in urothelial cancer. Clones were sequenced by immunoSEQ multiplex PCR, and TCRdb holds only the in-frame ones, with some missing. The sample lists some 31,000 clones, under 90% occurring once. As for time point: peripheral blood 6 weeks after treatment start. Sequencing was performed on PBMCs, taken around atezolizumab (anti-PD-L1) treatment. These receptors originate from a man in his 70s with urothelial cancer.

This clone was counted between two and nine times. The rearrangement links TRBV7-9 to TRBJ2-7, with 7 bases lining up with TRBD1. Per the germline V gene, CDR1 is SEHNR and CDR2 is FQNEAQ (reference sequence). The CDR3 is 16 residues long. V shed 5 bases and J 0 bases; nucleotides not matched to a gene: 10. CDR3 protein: CASSTTGQADSYEQYF. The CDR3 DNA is TGTGCCAGCAGCACCACCGGACAGGCGGACTCCTACGAGCAGTACTTC.

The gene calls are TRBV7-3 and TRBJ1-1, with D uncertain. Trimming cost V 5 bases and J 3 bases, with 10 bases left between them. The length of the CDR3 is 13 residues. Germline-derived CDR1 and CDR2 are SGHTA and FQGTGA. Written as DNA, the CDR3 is TGTGCCAGCAGCCCCGGGAGGGACACTGAAGCTTTCTTT. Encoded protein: CASSPGRDTEAFF.

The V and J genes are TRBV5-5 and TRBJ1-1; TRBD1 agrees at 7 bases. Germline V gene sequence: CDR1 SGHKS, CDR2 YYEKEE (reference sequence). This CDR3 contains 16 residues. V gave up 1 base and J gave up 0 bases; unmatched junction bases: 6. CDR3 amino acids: CASSLWQGEVNTEAFF. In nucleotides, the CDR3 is TGTGCCAGCAGCTTGTGGCAGGGGGAAGTGAACACTGAAGCTTTCTTT.

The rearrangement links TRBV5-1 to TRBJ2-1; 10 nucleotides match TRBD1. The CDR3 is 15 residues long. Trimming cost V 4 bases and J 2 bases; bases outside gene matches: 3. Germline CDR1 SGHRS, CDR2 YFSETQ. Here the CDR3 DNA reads TGCGCCAGCAGCCCCGGACAGGGGGCCTACAATGAGCAGTTCTTC. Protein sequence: CASSPGQGAYNEQFF.

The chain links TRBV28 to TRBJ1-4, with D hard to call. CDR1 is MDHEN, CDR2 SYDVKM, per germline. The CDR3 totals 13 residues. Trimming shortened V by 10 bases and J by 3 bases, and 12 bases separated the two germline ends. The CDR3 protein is CATTRYPNEKLFF. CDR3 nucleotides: TGTGCCACCACTCGATACCCTAATGAAAAACTGTTTTTT.

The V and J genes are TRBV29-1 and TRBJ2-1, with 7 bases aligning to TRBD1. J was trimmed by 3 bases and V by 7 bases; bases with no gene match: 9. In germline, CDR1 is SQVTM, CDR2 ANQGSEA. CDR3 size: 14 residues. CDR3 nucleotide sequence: TGCAGCGCCCGCGACAGGGCAGTCTACAATGAGCAGTTCTTC. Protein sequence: CSARDRAVYNEQFF.

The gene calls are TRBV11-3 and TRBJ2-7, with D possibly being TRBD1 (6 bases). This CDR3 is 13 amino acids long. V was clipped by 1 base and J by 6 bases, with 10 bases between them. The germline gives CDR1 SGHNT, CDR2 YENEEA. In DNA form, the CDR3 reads TGTGCCAGCAGCTTAGTTCTGGGGGCCGAGCAGTACTTC. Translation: CASSLVLGAEQYF. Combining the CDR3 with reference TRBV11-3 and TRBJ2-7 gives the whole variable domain EAGVVQSPRYKIIEKKQPVAFWCNPISGHNTLYWYLQNLGQGPELLIRYENEEAVDDSQLPKDRFSAERLKGVDSTLKIQPAELGDSAVYLCASSLVLGAEQYFGPGTRLTVT.

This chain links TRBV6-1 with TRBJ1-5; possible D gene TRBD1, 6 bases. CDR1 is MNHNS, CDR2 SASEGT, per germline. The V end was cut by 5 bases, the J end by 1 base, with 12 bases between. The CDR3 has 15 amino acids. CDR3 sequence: CASSTGTSSNQPQHF. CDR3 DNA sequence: TGTGCCAGCAGTACCGGGACATCGAGCAATCAGCCCCAGCATTTT.

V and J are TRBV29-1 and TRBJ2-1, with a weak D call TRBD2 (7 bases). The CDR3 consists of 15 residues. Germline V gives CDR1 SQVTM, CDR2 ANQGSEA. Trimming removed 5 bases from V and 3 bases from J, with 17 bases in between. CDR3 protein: CSVQGGEGNYNEQFF. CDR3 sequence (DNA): TGCAGCGTTCAAGGGGGGGAGGGCAACTACAATGAGCAGTTCTTC.

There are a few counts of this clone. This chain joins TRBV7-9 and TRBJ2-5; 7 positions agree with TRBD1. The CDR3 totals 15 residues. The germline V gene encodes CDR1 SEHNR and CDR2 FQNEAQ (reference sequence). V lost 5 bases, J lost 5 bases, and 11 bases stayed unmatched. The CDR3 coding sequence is TGTGCCAGCAGCGCCCGGGACAGCTGGACGGAGACCCAGTACTTC. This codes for CASSARDSWTETQYF.

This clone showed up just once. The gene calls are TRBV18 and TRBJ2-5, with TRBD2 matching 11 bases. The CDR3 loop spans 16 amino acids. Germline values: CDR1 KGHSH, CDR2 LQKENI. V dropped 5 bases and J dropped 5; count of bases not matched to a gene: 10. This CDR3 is CASSATSGSRAETQYF. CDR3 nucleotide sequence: TGTGCCAGCTCAGCTACTAGCGGGAGTAGGGCGGAGACCCAGTACTTC.

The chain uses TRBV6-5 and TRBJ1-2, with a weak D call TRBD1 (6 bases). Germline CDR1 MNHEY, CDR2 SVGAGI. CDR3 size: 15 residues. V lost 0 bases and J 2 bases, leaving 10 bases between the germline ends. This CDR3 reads CASSYSIGGNYGYTF. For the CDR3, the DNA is TGTGCCAGCAGTTACTCGATTGGGGGCAACTATGGCTACACCTTC.

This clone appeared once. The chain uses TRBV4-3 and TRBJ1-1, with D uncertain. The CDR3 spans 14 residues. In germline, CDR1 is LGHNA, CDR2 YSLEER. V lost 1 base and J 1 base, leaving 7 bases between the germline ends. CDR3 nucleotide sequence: TGCGCCAGCAGCCAAGGCCATAGGAACACTGAAGCTTTCTTT. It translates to CASSQGHRNTEAFF.

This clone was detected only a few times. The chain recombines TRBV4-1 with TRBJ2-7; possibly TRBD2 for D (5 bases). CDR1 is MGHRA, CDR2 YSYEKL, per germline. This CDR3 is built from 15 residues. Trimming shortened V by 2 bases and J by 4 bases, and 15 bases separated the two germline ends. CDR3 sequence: CASSQPRGAEYEQYF. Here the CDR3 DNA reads TGCGCCAGCAGCCAACCCCGCGGAGCGGAGTACGAGCAGTACTTC.

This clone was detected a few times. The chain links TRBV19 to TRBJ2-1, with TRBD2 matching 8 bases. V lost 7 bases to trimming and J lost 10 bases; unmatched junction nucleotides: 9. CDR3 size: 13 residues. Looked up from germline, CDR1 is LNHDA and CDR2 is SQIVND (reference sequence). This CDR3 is CASNWVAGREQFF. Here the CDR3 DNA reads TGTGCCAGTAACTGGGTAGCGGGGCGAGAGCAGTTCTTC.

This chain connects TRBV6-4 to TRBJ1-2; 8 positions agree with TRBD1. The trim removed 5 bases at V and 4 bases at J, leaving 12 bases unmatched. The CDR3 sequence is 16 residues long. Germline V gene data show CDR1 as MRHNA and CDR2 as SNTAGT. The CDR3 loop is CASSPVPGQDFYGYTF. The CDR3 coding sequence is TGTGCCAGCAGTCCCGTCCCGGGACAGGACTTCTATGGCTACACCTTC.

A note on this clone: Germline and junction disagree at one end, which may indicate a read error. CDR3 sequence reads: CASSIATGEYAQYF. Here the CDR3 DNA reads TGTGCCAGTAGTATAGCGACAGGGGAGTACGCGCAGTACTTC. V gene TRBV19 combines with J gene TRBJ2-7; 8 nucleotides agree with TRBD1. Looked up from germline, CDR1 is LNHDA and CDR2 is SQIVND (reference sequence). CDR3 length: 14 amino acids. Looking up the rest from reference TRBV19 and TRBJ2-7 gives the full variable domain: DGGITQSPKYLFRKEGQNVTLSCEQNLNHDAMYWYRQDPGQGLRLIYYSQIVNDFQKGDIAEGYSVSREKKESFPLTVTSAQKNPTAFYLCASSIATGEYAQYFGPGTRLTVT.

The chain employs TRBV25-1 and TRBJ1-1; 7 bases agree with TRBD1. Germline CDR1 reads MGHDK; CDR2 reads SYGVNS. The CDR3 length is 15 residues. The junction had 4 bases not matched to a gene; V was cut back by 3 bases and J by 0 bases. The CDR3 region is CASSEDRLMNTEAFF. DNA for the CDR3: TGTGCCAGCAGTGAGGACAGGTTGATGAACACTGAAGCTTTCTTT.

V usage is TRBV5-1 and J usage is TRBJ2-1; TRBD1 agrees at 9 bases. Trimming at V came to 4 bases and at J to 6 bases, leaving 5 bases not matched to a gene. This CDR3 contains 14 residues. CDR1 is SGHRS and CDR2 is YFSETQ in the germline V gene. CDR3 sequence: CASSVGTGSNEQFF. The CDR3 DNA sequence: TGCGCCAGCAGCGTGGGGACAGGGAGCAATGAGCAGTTCTTC.

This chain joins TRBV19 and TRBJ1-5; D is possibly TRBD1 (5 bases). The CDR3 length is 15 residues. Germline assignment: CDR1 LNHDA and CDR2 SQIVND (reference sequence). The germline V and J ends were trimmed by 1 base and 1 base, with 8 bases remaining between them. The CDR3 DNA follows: TGTGCCAGTAGTATAGCAGGGAGGAGCAATCAGCCCCAGCATTTT. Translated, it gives CASSIAGRSNQPQHF.

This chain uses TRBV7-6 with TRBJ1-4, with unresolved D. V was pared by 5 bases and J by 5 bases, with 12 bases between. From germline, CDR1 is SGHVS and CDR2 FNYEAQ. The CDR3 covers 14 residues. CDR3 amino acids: CASSLNERNEKLFF. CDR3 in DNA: TGTGCCAGCAGCCTCAACGAGAGGAATGAAAAACTGTTTTTT.

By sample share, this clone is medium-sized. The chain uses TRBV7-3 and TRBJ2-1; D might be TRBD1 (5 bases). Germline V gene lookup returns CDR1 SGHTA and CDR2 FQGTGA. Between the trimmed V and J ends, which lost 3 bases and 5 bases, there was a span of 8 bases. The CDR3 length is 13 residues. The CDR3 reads CASSFSRDNEQFF. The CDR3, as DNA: TGTGCCAGCAGCTTCTCCAGGGACAATGAGCAGTTCTTC.